This paragraph reports one T cell receptor beta chain. The data belong to a study of response to subunit inactivated influenza vaccine. Germline trimming cut 4 bases from V and 5 bases from J; bases unmatched to any gene: 4. From germline, CDR1 is KGHDR and CDR2 SFDVKD. The CDR3 extends over 14 amino acids. Via MiXCR, TCRdb re-called the RT-PCR reads, giving one row per CDR3 protein. This table has 490,000 or so distinct CDR3 sequences, less than 10% appearing once. The chain is built from TRBV24-1 and TRBJ2-7, with 10 positions matching TRBD1. The receptor was derived from a man between 50 and 75 years old who received an inactivated influenza vaccine. The sequenced sample was PBMCs from blood, obtained about 23 months after vaccination. The CDR3 here is CATSERTGGHEQYF. CDR3 coding DNA: TGTGCCACCAGTGAGCGGACAGGGGGGCACGAGCAGTACTTC.